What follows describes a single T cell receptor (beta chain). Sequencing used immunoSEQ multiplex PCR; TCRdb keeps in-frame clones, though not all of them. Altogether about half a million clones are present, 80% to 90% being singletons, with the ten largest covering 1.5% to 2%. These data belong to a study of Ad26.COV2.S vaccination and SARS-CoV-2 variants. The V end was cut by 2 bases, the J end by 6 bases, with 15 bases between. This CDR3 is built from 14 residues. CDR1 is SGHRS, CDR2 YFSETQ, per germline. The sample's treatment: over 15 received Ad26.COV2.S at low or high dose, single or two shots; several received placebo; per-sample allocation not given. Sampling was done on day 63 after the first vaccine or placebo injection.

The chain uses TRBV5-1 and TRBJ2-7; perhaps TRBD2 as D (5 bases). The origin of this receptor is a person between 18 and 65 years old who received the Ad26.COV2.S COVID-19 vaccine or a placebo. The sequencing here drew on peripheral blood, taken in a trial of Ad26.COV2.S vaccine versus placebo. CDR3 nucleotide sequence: TGCGCCAGCAGCTTCGCTGCCGACGGAGGCGAGCAGTACTTC. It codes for CASSFAADGGEQYF.